Listed here are 20 T cell receptor beta chains from one sample, sequenced in a study of T cell responses to AZD1222 COVID-19 vaccine. This table comes from immunoSEQ multiplex PCR, and its TCRdb copy is limited to in-frame clones, with some not included. This sample has 95,000 to 150,000 clones; roughly 88% occur once, and the top ten carry 4.4%. The sample consisted of peripheral blood, taken on day 0 of MenACWY control vaccination. Every receptor here comes from an adult in good health.

The chain couples TRBV4-1 to TRBJ1-1, with TRBD1 matching 8 bases. This CDR3 is 16 amino acids long. From germline, CDR1 is MGHRA and CDR2 YSYEKL. Trimming removed 2 bases from V and 1 base from J; junction bases left unmatched: 6. DNA for the CDR3: TGCGCCAGCAGCCAATTCAGGGGGCGCGGGAACACTGAAGCTTTCTTT. Residues: CASSQFRGRGNTEAFF.

The V call is TRBV28, the J call TRBJ1-5; no clear D gene. Germline V gene sequence: CDR1 MDHEN, CDR2 SYDVKM. The V end was cut by 5 bases, the J end by 3 bases, with 11 bases between. This CDR3 region has 14 residues. The CDR3 sequence: CASSTRTLNQPQHF. In nucleotides, the CDR3 is TGTGCCAGCAGTACTCGGACCCTCAATCAGCCCCAGCATTTT.

This chain links TRBV5-1 with TRBJ1-1; possibly TRBD1 for D (5 bases). CDR1 and CDR2 (germline): SGHRS, YFSETQ. CDR3 length: 13 residues. V gave up 0 bases and J gave up 10 bases, with 13 bases separating them. The CDR3, as DNA: TGCGCCAGCAGCTTGGTAGGAGGGGAGCGAGCTTTCTTT. Protein product: CASSLVGGERAFF.

This sequence joins TRBV15 and TRBJ2-3; no reliable D call. Germline lookup yields CDR1 LNHNV and CDR2 YYDKDF (reference sequence). Trimming stripped 3 bases from V and 0 bases from J, with 7 bases between. This CDR3 comprises 14 residues. CDR3 nucleotides: TGTGCCACCAGCAGTCTGATCAGCACAGATACGCAGTATTTT. Residues: CATSSLISTDTQYF.

The chain has TRBV7-9 and TRBJ2-2; 11 bases are a match to TRBD2. The CDR3 totals 18 residues. Germline CDR1 is SEHNR and CDR2 is FQNEAQ (reference sequence). The V and J ends lost 1 base and 6 bases, in that order; junction bases with no gene match: 10. The CDR3 protein is CASSLGASGRRTAGELFF. CDR3 nucleotide sequence: TGTGCCAGCAGCTTAGGTGCTAGCGGGAGGAGGACCGCCGGGGAGCTGTTTTTT.

The gene calls are TRBV5-4 and TRBJ2-3; D perhaps matches TRBD1 (5 bases). This CDR3 region has 16 residues. CDR1 is SGHNT and CDR2 is YYREEE in the germline V gene (reference sequence). V was trimmed by 0 bases and J by 3 bases, leaving 14 bases between them. In DNA form, the CDR3 reads TGTGCCAGCAGCTTGGGTCTCGCCAGGGTGACAGATACGCAGTATTTT. It translates to CASSLGLARVTDTQYF.

J is TRBJ2-2 and V is TRBV27; D gene uncertain. Germline CDR1 is MNHEY and CDR2 is SMNVEV (reference sequence). The CDR3 is 12 amino acids. The germline V and J ends were trimmed by 2 bases and 5 bases, with 3 bases remaining between them. In nucleotides, the CDR3 is TGTGCCAGCAGTTTACCGACCGGGGAGCTGTTTTTT. As protein: CASSLPTGELFF.

The V call is TRBV7-9, the J call TRBJ2-3; TRBD2 matches at 12 bases. The trim removed 3 bases at V and 0 bases at J, leaving 10 bases unmatched. The length of the CDR3 is 19 residues. Germline V lookup: CDR1 SEHNR, CDR2 FQNEAQ (reference sequence). The CDR3 nucleotides are TGTGCCAGCAGCTTCCCAACTAGCGGGGGGCCGGCTAGCACAGATACGCAGTATTTT. Its protein is CASSFPTSGGPASTDTQYF. Supplemented by reference TRBV7-9 and TRBJ2-3, the full variable domain reads DTGVSQNPRHKITKRGQNVTFRCDPISEHNRLYWYRQTLGQGPEFLTYFQNEAQLEKSRLLSDRFSAERPKGSFSTLEIQRTEQGDSAMYLCASSFPTSGGPASTDTQYFGPGTRLTVL.

There are a few counts of this clone. This sequence joins TRBV13 and TRBJ2-6, with a tentative D call TRBD1 (6 bases). The CDR3 has 15 residues. Trimming cost V 3 bases and J 4 bases, with 10 bases left between them. CDR1 PRHDT and CDR2 FYEKMQ come from the germline V gene (reference sequence). The CDR3: CASSFRQAGANVLTF. The CDR3 DNA is TGTGCCAGCAGCTTTAGACAGGCCGGGGCCAACGTCCTGACTTTC.

In this sample, this clone turned up once. The genes are TRBV6-4 and TRBJ1-6, with 9 bases fitting TRBD1. The CDR3 has 14 residues. The germline V gene encodes CDR1 MRHNA and CDR2 SNTAGT. The trim removed 6 bases at V and 7 bases at J, leaving 4 bases unmatched. Written as DNA, the CDR3 is TGTGCCAGCAGGCTGACAGGGGGAAATTCACCCCTCCACTTT. It yields the protein CASRLTGGNSPLHF.

This clone was seen only once. The J gene is TRBJ1-3, the V gene TRBV14; D remains ambiguous. In germline, CDR1 is SGHDN, CDR2 FVKESK. CDR3 size: 14 residues. V was pared by 4 bases and J by 0 bases, with 7 bases between. The CDR3 region has the DNA TGTGCCAGCAGCCCGGCAGGCTCTGGAAACACCATATATTTT. Its translation is CASSPAGSGNTIYF.

To note about this clone: Other DNA variants within this sample encode the same CDR3. The V and J genes are TRBV11-3 and TRBJ2-3; the D gene is possibly TRBD2 (5 bases). V was trimmed by 2 bases and J by 3 bases, leaving 9 bases between them. The CDR3 length is 14 residues. Germline CDR1 is SGHNT and CDR2 is YENEEA. The CDR3 loop is CASSLTSSTDTQYF. The CDR3 nucleotides read TGTGCCAGCAGCTTAACTAGTTCTACAGATACGCAGTATTTT. Full variable domain (remainder filled in from reference TRBV11-3 and TRBJ2-3): EAGVVQSPRYKIIEKKQPVAFWCNPISGHNTLYWYLQNLGQGPELLIRYENEEAVDDSQLPKDRFSAERLKGVDSTLKIQPAELGDSAVYLCASSLTSSTDTQYFGPGTRLTVL.

The rearrangement links TRBV6-6 to TRBJ1-5, with D perhaps matching TRBD1 (5 bases). CDR3 size: 16 residues. V was trimmed by 6 bases and J by 6 bases, leaving 21 bases between them. Germline V lookup: CDR1 MNHNY, CDR2 SVGAGI (reference sequence). The CDR3 here is CASRGLVGGAGQPQHF. CDR3 DNA sequence: TGTGCCAGCAGAGGGTTGGTCGGTGGGGCGGGTCAGCCCCAGCATTTT.

The chain carries TRBV5-1 and TRBJ2-7, with 7 nucleotides matching TRBD1. The CDR3 extends over 15 amino acids. Germline V gene sequence: CDR1 SGHRS, CDR2 YFSETQ. The trim removed 1 base at V and 9 bases at J, leaving 13 bases unmatched. The CDR3: CASSLTSGQPERQYF. The CDR3 DNA sequence: TGCGCCAGCAGCTTGACCTCGGGACAGCCCGAACGGCAGTACTTC.

The V call is TRBV10-3, the J call TRBJ2-7; no definite D call. The CDR3 is 13 residues long. Germline V gene data show CDR1 as ENHRY and CDR2 as SYGVKD. V gave up 6 bases and J gave up 0 bases, with 9 bases separating them. The CDR3 here is CAIRGGSSYEQYV. The CDR3 DNA reads TGTGCCATCAGGGGTGGTAGCTCCTACGAGCAGTACGTC.

This chain connects TRBV7-2 to TRBJ2-7; 14 bases align to TRBD2. V lost 5 bases and J lost 0; bases outside the gene matches: 12. The germline V gene encodes CDR1 SGHTA and CDR2 FQGNSA. The CDR3 has 19 residues. The CDR3 sequence: CASSPGTSGSKGPSYEQYF. The CDR3 nucleotides are TGTGCCAGCAGCCCCGGGACTAGCGGGAGTAAGGGGCCCTCCTACGAGCAGTACTTC.

The chain links TRBV3-1 (or the pseudogene TRBV3-2) to TRBJ2-5, with 7 nucleotides matching TRBD2. Germline V gene data show CDR1 as LGHDT and CDR2 as YNNKEL (reference sequence). The trim removed 1 base at V and 1 base at J, leaving 3 bases unmatched. The CDR3 is made up of 15 amino acids. The CDR3 nucleotides are TGTGCCAGCAGCCAAGTGGTAGCGGGCCAAGAGACCCAGTACTTC. Encoded protein: CASSQVVAGQETQYF.

The chain joins TRBV27 to TRBJ1-2; no clear D. Trimming left V 5 bases short and J 2 bases short, with 9 bases between. There are 13 residues in the CDR3. Germline V CDR1 and CDR2: MNHEY, SMNVEV (reference sequence). This CDR3 is CASSPRHNYGYTF. CDR3 coding DNA: TGTGCCAGCAGTCCAAGGCACAACTATGGCTACACCTTC.

The chain employs TRBV5-1 and TRBJ2-5; TRBD2 agrees at 11 bases. The CDR3 spans 15 residues. Germline V gene sequence: CDR1 SGHRS, CDR2 YFSETQ. Trimming removed 4 bases from V and 2 bases from J; junction bases left unmatched: 4. The CDR3 nucleotides are TGCGCCAGCAGCCCTAGACTAGCGGGACAAGAGACCCAGTACTTC. It translates to CASSPRLAGQETQYF.

The V call is TRBV30, the J call TRBJ2-7; 8 positions match TRBD2. CDR1 and CDR2 (germline): GTSNPN, SVGIG (reference sequence). The CDR3 runs to 15 residues. V shed 4 bases and J 4 bases; nucleotides not matched to a gene: 12. The CDR3 DNA follows: TGTGCCTGGACCAATAGCGGGACCGGCCATTACGAGCAGTACTTC. Its translation: CAWTNSGTGHYEQYF.